This T cell receptor beta chain was observed in a study of blood T cell repertoires in COVID-19. Germline V gene data show CDR1 as SGHNT and CDR2 as YYREEE (reference sequence). Trimming pared 4 bases from V and 2 bases from J, leaving 25 bases between. The CDR3 loop spans 18 amino acids. Method: immunoSEQ multiplex PCR; TCRdb's copy keeps in-frame clones and lacks some. The data contain roughly 60,000 clones, roughly three quarters of them singletons. This clone occurred a few times. Sequenced material: peripheral blood. This TCR derives from a human donor in a cohort sampled during active COVID-19. This chain connects TRBV5-4 to TRBJ2-7, with a possible D match to TRBD1 (6 bases). CDR3 protein: CASSSRTSRQAPTYEQYF. CDR3 coding DNA: TGTGCCAGCAGCAGCAGAACTTCCCGACAGGCTCCGACCTACGAGCAGTACTTC. The whole variable domain, remainder taken from reference TRBV5-4 and TRBJ2-7, is ETGVTQSPTHLIKTRGQQVTLRCSSQSGHNTVSWYQQALGQGPQFIFQYYREEENGRGNFPPRFSGLQFPNYSSELNVNALELDDSALYLCASSSRTSRQAPTYEQYFGPGTRLTVT.